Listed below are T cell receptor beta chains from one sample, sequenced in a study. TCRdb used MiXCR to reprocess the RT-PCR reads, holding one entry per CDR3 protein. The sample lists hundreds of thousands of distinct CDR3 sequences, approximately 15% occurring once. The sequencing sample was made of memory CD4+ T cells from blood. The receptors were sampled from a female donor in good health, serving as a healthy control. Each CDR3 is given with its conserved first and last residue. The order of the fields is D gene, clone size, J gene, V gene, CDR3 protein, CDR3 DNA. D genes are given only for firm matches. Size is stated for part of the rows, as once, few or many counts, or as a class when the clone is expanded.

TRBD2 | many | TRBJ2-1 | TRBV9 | CASSVAGTSGMGEQFF | TGTGCCAGCAGCGTAGCCGGGACTAGCGGGATGGGTGAGCAGTTCTTC
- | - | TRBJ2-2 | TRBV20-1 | CSARKITAGTGELFF | TGCAGTGCTAGAAAAATCACGGCGGGGACCGGGGAGCTGTTTTTT
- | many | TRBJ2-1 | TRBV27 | CASSYTQGSYNEQFF | TGTGCCAGCAGTTACACACAGGGCTCCTACAATGAGCAGTTCTTC
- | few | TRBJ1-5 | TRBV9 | CASSVEGHGDQPQHF | TGTGCCAGCAGCGTAGAGGGACACGGGGATCAGCCCCAGCATTTT
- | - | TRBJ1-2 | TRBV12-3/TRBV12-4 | CASSLEGQPPNYGYTF | TGTGCCAGCAGTTTAGAGGGTCAGCCCCCAAACTATGGCTACACCTTC
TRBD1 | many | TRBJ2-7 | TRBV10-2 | CASSGTGTGGYEQYF | TGCGCCAGCAGTGGAACCGGGACAGGGGGATACGAGCAGTACTTC
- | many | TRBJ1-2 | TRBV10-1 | CASNWACTF | TGCGCCAGCAATTGGGCGTGTACCTTC
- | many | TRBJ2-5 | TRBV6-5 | CASRKETQYF | TGTGCCAGCAGAAAGGAGACCCAGTACTTC
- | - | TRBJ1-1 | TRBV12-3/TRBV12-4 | CASSWTNTEAFF | TGTGCCAGCAGTTGGACAAACACTGAAGCTTTCTTT
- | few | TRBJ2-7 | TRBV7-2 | CASSLIAGNSYEQYF | TGTGCCAGCAGCTTAATTGCGGGCAACTCCTACGAGCAGTACTTC
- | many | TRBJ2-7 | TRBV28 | CASNDGSFSDEQYF | TGTGCCAGCAACGACGGCTCCTTCTCCGACGAGCAGTACTTC
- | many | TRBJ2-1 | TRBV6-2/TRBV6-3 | CASRWTESSYNEQFF | TGTGCCAGCAGATGGACCGAGAGCTCCTACAATGAGCAGTTCTTC
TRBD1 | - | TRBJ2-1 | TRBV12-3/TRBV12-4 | CASRAGTDYNEQFF | TGTGCCAGCAGAGCCGGGACAGACTACAATGAGCAGTTCTTC
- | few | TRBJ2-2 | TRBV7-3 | CASSLQGINTGELFF | TGTGCCAGCAGCTTACAGGGAATAAACACCGGGGAGCTGTTTTTT
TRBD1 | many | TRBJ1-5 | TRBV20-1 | CSARDRRTGVSQHF | TGCAGTGCTAGAGATCGCAGGACAGGGGTTTCCCAGCATTTT
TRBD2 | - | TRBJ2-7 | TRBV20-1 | CSARDLSRGTLVEQYF | TGCAGTGCTAGAGATCTCTCGCGGGGGACCCTAGTGGAGCAGTACTTC
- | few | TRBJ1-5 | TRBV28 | CASSWGLSNQPQHF | TGTGCCAGCAGTTGGGGATTAAGCAATCAGCCCCAGCATTTT
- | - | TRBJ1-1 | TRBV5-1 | CASSLDPEKVYEAFF | TGCGCCAGCAGCTTGGACCCCGAAAAGGTATATGAAGCTTTCTTT
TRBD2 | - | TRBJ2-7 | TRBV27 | CASSTSGRALYEQYF | TGTGCCAGCAGTACTAGCGGGAGGGCCCTCTACGAGCAGTACTTC
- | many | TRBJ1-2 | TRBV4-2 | CASSQEGNYGYTF | TGTGCCAGCAGCCAAGAGGGTAACTATGGCTACACCTTC
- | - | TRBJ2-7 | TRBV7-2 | CASSHLTSYEQYF | TGTGCCAGCAGTCATTTGACTTCCTACGAGCAGTACTTC
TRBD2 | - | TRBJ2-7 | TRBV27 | CASTTGLASSEQYF | TGTGCCAGCACGACGGGACTAGCTTCATCAGAGCAGTACTTC
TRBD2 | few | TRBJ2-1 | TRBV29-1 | CSVAGLTGLVGYNEQFF | TGCAGCGTGGCAGGACTAACGGGACTAGTGGGATACAATGAGCAGTTCTTC
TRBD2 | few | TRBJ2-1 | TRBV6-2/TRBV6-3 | CASRPQTSEYNEQFF | TGTGCCAGCAGACCCCAAACTAGCGAGTACAATGAGCAGTTCTTC
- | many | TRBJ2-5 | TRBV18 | CASSPIPGETQYF | TGTGCCAGCTCACCGATTCCCGGTGAGACCCAGTACTTC
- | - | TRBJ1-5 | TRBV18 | CASSPQDRRNQPQHF | TGTGCCAGCTCACCCCAGGACCGTCGCAATCAGCCCCAGCATTTT
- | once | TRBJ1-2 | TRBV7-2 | CASSFSTVSYGYTF | TGTGCCAGCAGCTTCTCGACAGTGAGCTATGGCTACACCTTC
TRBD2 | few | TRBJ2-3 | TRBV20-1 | CSEAWGGADTQYF | TGCAGTGAGGCCTGGGGGGGTGCAGATACGCAGTATTTT